This T cell receptor beta chain stems from a study of OX40 agonist ivuxolimab in advanced cancers. Blood sampling was done at baseline, cycle 4 day 1, and cycle 7 day 1. Produced via immunoSEQ multiplex PCR; TCRdb's table is partial and in-frame only. The table includes about 120,000 clones, more than 70% detected once. Sequencing was performed on CD4+ or CD8+ T cells sorted from blood, taken in a trial of the OX40 agonist ivuxolimab. The receptor's source is an adult with an advanced solid tumor such as melanoma, head and neck, liver or kidney cancer.

The CDR3: CASSEASSPEHF. The CDR3 DNA reads TGTGCCAGCAGTGAAGCCTCCTCTCCGGAGCATTTT. The V and J genes are TRBV6-1 and TRBJ1-5; no reliable D call. The germline V gene has CDR1 MNHNS and CDR2 SASEGT. The length of the CDR3 is 12 residues. Trimming cost V 0 bases and J 14 bases, with 11 bases left between them.